One and the same sample provided the 8 T cell receptor beta chains below, sequenced in a study of post-analysis software for immune sequencing data. Study results and limitations: In patients, TRBV5-6, TRBV5-1 and TRBV20-1 belonged to four or five TRBV segments found more frequently than in controls.

These receptors' antigens are unknown. cDNA libraries of TCR beta carried unique molecular identifiers. TCRdb recomputed calls from the PCR reads with MiXCR, one row per CDR3 protein. The data contain roughly 180,000 distinct CDR3 sequences, 30% of them singletons. The sample was blood. The receptors here all came from a girl under 18 with multiple sclerosis.

This clonotype came up many times. The V and J genes are TRBV28 and TRBJ2-7; maybe TRBD2 (6 bases). Trimming cost V 5 bases and J 4 bases, with 21 bases left between them. The CDR3 length is 16 residues. Looked up from germline, CDR1 is MDHEN and CDR2 is SYDVKM. CDR3 amino acids: CASSRVRDFPFYEQYF. DNA for the CDR3: TGTGCCAGCAGTAGAGTCCGGGACTTCCCTTTTTACGAGCAGTACTTC.

On this clonotype: This may be a read error: a much more frequent sequence differs by one nucleotide. This chain links TRBV4-1 with TRBJ2-4, with D hard to call. V was cut by 0 bases and J by 13 bases, with 25 bases left in between. This CDR3 is 17 amino acids long. Germline lookup yields CDR1 MGHRA and CDR2 YSYEKL. DNA of the CDR3: TGCGCCAGCAGCCAAGATCTGGTAGGCTCTATAGAAAATGAGCAGTACTTC. Protein sequence: CASSQDLVGSIENEQYF.

This clonotype was detected a few times. The chain joins TRBV7-3 to TRBJ1-5; TRBD1 is a possible D gene (5 bases). CDR3 length equals 21 residues. Germline V gives CDR1 SGHTA, CDR2 FQGTGA. The V end lost 7 bases, the J end lost 0 bases, and 31 bases lay between the germline ends. CDR3 amino acids: CASNQLPGGNRRKYSNQPQHF. The CDR3 region has the DNA TGTGCCAGCAACCAACTCCCCGGGGGAAACAGGAGGAAATATAGCAATCAGCCCCAGCATTTT.

About this clonotype: Since a much larger clone is just one base distant, this may be a read error. The chain couples TRBV9 to TRBJ2-1, with TRBD1 identical over 9 bases. From germline, CDR1 is SGDLS and CDR2 YYNGEE. The CDR3 spans 15 residues. The CDR3, as DNA: TGTGCCAGCAGCCCCGGACAGGGGTCTCGGAATGAGCGGTTCTTC. Translation gives CASSPGQGSRNERFF.

In regard to this clonotype: Since the CDR3 does not end with the conserved phenylalanine or tryptophan, this likely comes from a read error. The chain recombines TRBV7-2 with TRBJ2-2, with D maybe TRBD2 (5 bases). The germline CDR1 and CDR2 sequences are SGHTA and FQGNSA. This CDR3 has 16 amino acids. V lost 5 bases to trimming and J lost 0 bases, with 13 bases between them. The chain's CDR3 is CASSPRTRANTGELFV. For the CDR3, the DNA is TGTGCCAGCAGCCCGAGGACTCGCGCGAACACCGGGGAGCTGTTTGTT.

This rearrangement joins TRBV30 to TRBJ2-1; D is perhaps TRBD2 (6 bases). The CDR3 consists of 15 residues. V dropped 4 bases and J dropped 4 bases, with 17 bases sitting between them. CDR1 and CDR2 (germline): GTSNPN, SVGIG (reference sequence). The CDR3 bases are TGTGCCTGGACTGCGGGAAGCCCCGTATACAATGAGCAGTTCTTC. Translation: CAWTAGSPVYNEQFF. Full variable domain (rest looked up from reference TRBV30 and TRBJ2-1): SQTIHQWPATLVQPVGSPLSLECTVEGTSNPNLYWYRQAAGRGLQLLFYSVGIGQISSEVPQNLSASRPQDRQFILSSKKLLLSDSGFYLCAWTAGSPVYNEQFFGPGTRLTVL.

This clonotype appeared many times. V gene TRBV11-2 combines with J gene TRBJ2-1; D unclear. The CDR3 contains 13 residues. CDR1 is SGHAT and CDR2 is FQNNGV in the germline V gene. Trimming stripped 2 bases from V and 6 bases from J, with 8 bases between. The CDR3, as DNA: TGTGCCAGCAGCTTATCCCAGTCCAATGAGCAGTTCTTC. Translating gives CASSLSQSNEQFF.

This clonotype has a count of ten or more. V and J are TRBV7-3 and TRBJ2-5; TRBD2 agrees at 8 bases. CDR1 SGHTA and CDR2 FQGTGA come from the germline V gene. Losses at the gene ends were 3 bases for V and 5 bases for J; bases not matched to a gene: 8. This CDR3 is 15 amino acids long. Here the CDR3 reads CASSFGGGRTETQYF. The CDR3 DNA is TGTGCCAGCAGCTTCGGGGGCGGGAGGACCGAGACCCAGTACTTC.